The present TCR beta chain was sequenced within a study of Ad26.COV2.S vaccination and SARS-CoV-2 variants. Across the whole study: This donor came from the COV1001 trial of Ad26.COV2.S. The authors gave Ad26.COV2.S intramuscularly, either once or twice 56 days apart.

To note about this clone: The antigen remains unidentified.

Germline CDR1 is MNHEY and CDR2 is SVGEGT. V was cut by 7 bases and J by 8 bases, with 12 bases left in between. This CDR3 comprises 13 residues. Treatment in this sample: 19 received Ad26.COV2.S at low or high dose, single or two shots; about 5 received placebo; per-sample allocation not given. Day 63 after the first injection of vaccine or placebo was the sampling time. Overall study results and limits: The authors reported substantial breadth in spike-specific CD8+ and CD4+ T cell responses after vaccination.

Repertoires were generated with immunoSEQ multiplex PCR, while TCRdb's copy carries only in-frame clones and drops some. The sample lists about 680,000 clones; more than 70% were seen once. The receptor's source is a person aged 18-60 years who received the Ad26.COV2.S COVID-19 vaccine or a placebo. The V and J genes are TRBV6-2 or TRBV6-3 and TRBJ1-6, with D possibly being TRBD1 (5 bases). The source was peripheral blood, collected in a trial of Ad26.COV2.S vaccine versus placebo. CDR3 in DNA: TGTGCCAGCACCCCAGGGAATCATTCACCCCTCCACTTT. Translation gives CASTPGNHSPLHF.